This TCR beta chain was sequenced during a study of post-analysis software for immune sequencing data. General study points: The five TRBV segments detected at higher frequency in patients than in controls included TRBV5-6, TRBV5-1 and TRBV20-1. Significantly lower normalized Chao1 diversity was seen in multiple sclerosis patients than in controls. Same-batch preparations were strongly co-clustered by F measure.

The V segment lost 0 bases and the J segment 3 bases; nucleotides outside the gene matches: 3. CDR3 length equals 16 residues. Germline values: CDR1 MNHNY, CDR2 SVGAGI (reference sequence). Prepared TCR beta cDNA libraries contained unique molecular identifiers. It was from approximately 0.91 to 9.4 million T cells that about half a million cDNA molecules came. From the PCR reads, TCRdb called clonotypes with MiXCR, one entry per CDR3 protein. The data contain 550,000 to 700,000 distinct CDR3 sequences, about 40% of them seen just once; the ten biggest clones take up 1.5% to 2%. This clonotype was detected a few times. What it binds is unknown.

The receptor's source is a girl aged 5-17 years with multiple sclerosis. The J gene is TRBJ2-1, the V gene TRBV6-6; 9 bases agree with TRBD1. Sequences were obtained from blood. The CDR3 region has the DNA TGTGCCAGCAGTTACTCCCCGGGACAGGGCTACAATGAGCAGTTCTTC. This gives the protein CASSYSPGQGYNEQFF.